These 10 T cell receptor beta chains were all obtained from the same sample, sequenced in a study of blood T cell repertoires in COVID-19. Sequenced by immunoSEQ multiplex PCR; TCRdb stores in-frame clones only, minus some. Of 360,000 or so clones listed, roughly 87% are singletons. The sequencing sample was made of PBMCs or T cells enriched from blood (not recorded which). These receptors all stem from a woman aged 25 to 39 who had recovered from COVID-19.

Here the CDR3 reads CAWSGAGGQADTQYF. The CDR3 coding sequence is TGTGCCTGGAGTGGAGCGGGGGGGCAGGCAGATACGCAGTATTTT. The chain combines TRBV30 with TRBJ2-3; 10 nucleotides agree with TRBD2. Germline V gene sequence: CDR1 GTSNPN, CDR2 SVGIG (reference sequence). The trim removed 1 base at V and 4 bases at J, leaving 5 bases unmatched. This CDR3 region has 15 residues. Full variable domain (rest looked up from reference TRBV30 and TRBJ2-3): SQTIHQWPATLVQPVGSPLSLECTVEGTSNPNLYWYRQAAGRGLQLLFYSVGIGQISSEVPQNLSASRPQDRQFILSSKKLLLSDSGFYLCAWSGAGGQADTQYFGPGTRLTVL.

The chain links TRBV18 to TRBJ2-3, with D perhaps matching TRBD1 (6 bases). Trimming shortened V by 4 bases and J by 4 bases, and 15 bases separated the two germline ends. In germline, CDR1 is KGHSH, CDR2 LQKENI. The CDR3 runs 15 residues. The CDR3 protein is CASSLLLQGPDTQYF. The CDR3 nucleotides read TGTGCCAGCTCACTACTATTACAGGGTCCAGATACGCAGTATTTT.

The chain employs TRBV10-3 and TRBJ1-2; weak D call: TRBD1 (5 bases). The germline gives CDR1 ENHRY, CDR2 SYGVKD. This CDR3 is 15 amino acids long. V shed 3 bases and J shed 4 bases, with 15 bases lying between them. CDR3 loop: CAISDPSQVLYGYTF. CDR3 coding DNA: TGTGCCATCAGTGACCCCTCACAGGTTCTCTATGGCTACACCTTC.

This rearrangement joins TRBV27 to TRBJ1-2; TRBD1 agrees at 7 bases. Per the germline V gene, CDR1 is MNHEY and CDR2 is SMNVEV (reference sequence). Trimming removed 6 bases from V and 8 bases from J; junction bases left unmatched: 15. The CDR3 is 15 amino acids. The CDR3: CASSIMTGHTWGYTF. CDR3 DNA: TGTGCCAGCAGCATAATGACAGGGCATACTTGGGGCTACACCTTC.

The CDR3 here is CASSSSGNTDTQYF. CDR3 in DNA: TGTGCCAGCAGTTCTAGCGGAAACACAGATACGCAGTATTTT. V usage is TRBV27 and J usage is TRBJ2-3; 7 nucleotides match TRBD2. The V gene's germline CDR1 is MNHEY and CDR2 SMNVEV (reference sequence). Trimming took 4 bases from V and 2 from J; bases not matched to a gene: 3. This CDR3 has 14 residues.

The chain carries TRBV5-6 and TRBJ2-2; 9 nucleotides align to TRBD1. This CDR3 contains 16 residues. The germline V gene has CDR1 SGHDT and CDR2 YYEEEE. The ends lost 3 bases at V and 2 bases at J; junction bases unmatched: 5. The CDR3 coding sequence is TGTGCCAGCAGCTCACCGGGACAGGGTAACACCGGGGAGCTGTTTTTT. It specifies CASSSPGQGNTGELFF.

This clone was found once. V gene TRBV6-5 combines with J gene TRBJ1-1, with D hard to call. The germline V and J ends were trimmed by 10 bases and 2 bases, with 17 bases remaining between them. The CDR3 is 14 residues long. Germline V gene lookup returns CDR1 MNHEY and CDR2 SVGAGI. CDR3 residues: CATFKGGYNTEAFF. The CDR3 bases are TGTGCCACCTTTAAGGGAGGATACAACACTGAAGCTTTCTTT.

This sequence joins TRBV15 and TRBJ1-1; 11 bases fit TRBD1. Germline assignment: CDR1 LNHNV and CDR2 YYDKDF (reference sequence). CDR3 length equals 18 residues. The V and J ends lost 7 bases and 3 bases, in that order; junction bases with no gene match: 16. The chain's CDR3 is CATTGGGGQGVGDTEAFF. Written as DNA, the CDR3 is TGTGCCACCACCGGGGGTGGGGGACAGGGGGTCGGAGACACTGAAGCTTTCTTT.

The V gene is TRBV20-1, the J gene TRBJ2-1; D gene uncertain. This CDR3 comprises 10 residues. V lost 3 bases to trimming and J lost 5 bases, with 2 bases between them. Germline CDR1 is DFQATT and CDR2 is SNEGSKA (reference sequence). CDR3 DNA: TGCAGTGCTAGCGACAATGAGCAGTTCTTC. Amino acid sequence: CSASDNEQFF.

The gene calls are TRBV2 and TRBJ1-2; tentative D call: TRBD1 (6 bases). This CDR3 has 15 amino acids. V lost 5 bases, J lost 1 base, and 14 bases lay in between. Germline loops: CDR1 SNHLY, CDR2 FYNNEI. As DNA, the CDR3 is TGTGCCAGCAGTAAACAGGGTTATGATAACTATGGCTACACCTTC. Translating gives CASSKQGYDNYGYTF.